This T cell receptor (beta chain) was sequenced in a study of blood T cell repertoires in COVID-19. The overall study: PBMCs, B-cell-depleted T cells, or T cells were the source of the cDNA or gDNA that made up the material.

The V segment lost 7 bases and the J segment 5 bases; nucleotides outside the gene matches: 12. Looked up from germline, CDR1 is WSHSY and CDR2 is SAAADI. The CDR3 spans 16 residues. Original data processing: How many nucleated cells were present was estimated from reference gene primer amplification. TCRdb's copy holds only in-frame clones and misses some; the assay was immunoSEQ multiplex PCR. From that table come the V and J calls and clone size; the DNA was used to work out D and trimming. The sample records a few hundred thousand clones, around nine tenths being singletons. The gene calls are TRBV10-2 and TRBJ2-1, with 9 nucleotides matching TRBD1. Material for sequencing was peripheral blood. The sequence was obtained from a young man with acute or convalescent COVID-19. The CDR3: CASISMSGQGNNEQFF. CDR3 DNA sequence: TGCGCCAGCATCAGTATGTCAGGACAGGGGAACAATGAGCAGTTCTTC.